The entry that follows covers one T cell receptor (beta chain) sequence. Its antigen is not identified. Preparation of the TCRbeta library was carried out with unique molecular identifiers. Each CDR3 protein is one row after TCRdb ran MiXCR on the PCR reads. The sample holds about 58,000 distinct CDR3 sequences; approximately 43% are singletons and the top ten take 95% to 98%. The data originate from a study of T-cell reconstitution after alpha-beta-depleted transplantation in children. Study-wide points: At one year after transplant, newly produced T cells mostly accounted for T-cell counts and diversity.

Germline lookup yields CDR1 SGHDT and CDR2 YYEEEE. The CDR3 totals 13 residues. Deletions cut 0 bases from V and 5 bases from J, with 8 bases between. The specimen comprised PBMCs, mostly from graft donor cells, sampled 360 days after TCRalphabeta/CD19-depleted stem cell transplant. The chain carries TRBV5-6 and TRBJ2-5, with D possibly matching TRBD2 (6 bases). The origin of this receptor is a male patient between 5 and 17 years old who had a stem cell transplant for acute lymphoblastic leukemia, so the T cells may come from the graft donor. The CDR3 DNA is TGTGCCAGCAGCTTGGCTAGCGAGGAGACCCAGTACTTC. It is translated as CASSLASEETQYF.